Each of the 24 T cell receptor beta chains below was sequenced from the same sample in a study of response to subunit inactivated influenza vaccine. TCRdb redid the calling of the RT-PCR reads with MiXCR, one entry per CDR3 protein. Altogether about 800,000 distinct CDR3 sequences are present, around 20% being singletons, with the ten largest covering roughly a tenth. This sample comprised PBMCs from blood, obtained 4 to 6 days after vaccination. Every receptor here comes from a man in his fifties or sixties who received an inactivated influenza vaccine.

This clonotype was seen only a few times. The V and J genes are TRBV5-1 and TRBJ2-3; a possible D gene is TRBD1 (6 bases). The CDR3 covers 12 residues. The V and J ends lost 2 bases and 14 bases respectively, with 15 bases between them. Germline loops: CDR1 SGHRS, CDR2 YFSETQ. CDR3 bases: TGCGCCAGCAGCTTCGAACAGGGTCGTCTGTATTTT. It encodes CASSFEQGRLYF.

V gene TRBV15 combines with J gene TRBJ2-7; 8 nucleotides line up with TRBD1. The CDR3 is 15 amino acids. Germline V gives CDR1 LNHNV, CDR2 YYDKDF (reference sequence). V trimming: 5 bases; J trimming: 0 bases; junction bases outside the gene matches: 6. This CDR3 is CATSQPGQASYEQYF. For the CDR3, the DNA is TGTGCCACCAGCCAGCCGGGACAGGCCTCCTACGAGCAGTACTTC.

This clonotype was seen more than once but under ten times. The chain combines TRBV28 with TRBJ2-3; the D is unclear. The CDR3 has 13 amino acids. The V gene lost 2 bases and the J gene lost 8 bases, with 11 bases spanning the gap. Per the germline V gene, CDR1 is MDHEN and CDR2 is SYDVKM. The CDR3 region has the DNA TGTGCCAGCAGTTTAGTGCTTCGAGGTACGCAGTATTTT. Translated, it gives CASSLVLRGTQYF.

The genes are TRBV2 and TRBJ2-2; D ambiguous. Per the germline V gene, CDR1 is SNHLY and CDR2 is FYNNEI. The CDR3 runs to 15 residues. V was trimmed by 4 bases and J by 0 bases, leaving 9 bases between them. The CDR3 spells CASSGPGTNTGELFF. CDR3 bases: TGTGCCAGCAGTGGACCAGGCACGAACACCGGGGAGCTGTTTTTT. The variable domain in full, completed from reference TRBV2 and TRBJ2-2, reads EPEVTQTPSHQVTQMGQEVILRCVPISNHLYFYWYRQILGQKVEFLVSFYNNEISEKSEIFDDQFSVERPDGSNFTLKIRSTKLEDSAMYFCASSGPGTNTGELFFGEGSRLTVL.

This clonotype was detected only a few times. This rearrangement joins TRBV2 to TRBJ2-1; D is uncertain. This CDR3 has 14 amino acids. Trimming cost V 6 bases and J 9 bases, with 18 bases left between them. Germline V lookup: CDR1 SNHLY, CDR2 FYNNEI. CDR3 DNA: TGTGCCAGCAGCCTCTCTCTGGGGTTGGGTGAGCAGTTCTTC. Protein: CASSLSLGLGEQFF.

The V gene is TRBV5-8, the J gene TRBJ2-7; weak D call: TRBD1 (6 bases). Trimming shortened V by 5 bases and J by 2 bases, and 14 bases separated the two germline ends. CDR1 is SGHTS and CDR2 is YDEGEE in the germline V gene. The CDR3 runs to 14 residues. CDR3 nucleotide sequence: TGTGCCAGCAGTGGCAGGGGAAGGACCTACGAGCAGTACTTC. This codes for CASSGRGRTYEQYF.

Only one count was recorded for this clonotype. Here the CDR3 reads CSAKTGLGNQPQHF. The CDR3 bases are TGCAGTGCTAAGACAGGGTTGGGCAATCAGCCCCAGCATTTT. This chain joins TRBV20-1 and TRBJ1-5, with TRBD1 identical over 7 bases. This CDR3 is 14 amino acids long. Germline CDR1 is DFQATT and CDR2 is SNEGSKA (reference sequence). V was pared by 4 bases and J by 2 bases, with 5 bases of the junction left unmatched.

The chain combines TRBV4-2 with TRBJ1-4, with D maybe TRBD1 (5 bases). V shed 8 bases and J shed 3 bases, with 16 bases lying between them. The CDR3 is 15 residues long. CDR1 is LGHNA and CDR2 is YNFKEQ in the germline V gene. For the CDR3, the DNA is TGTGCCAGCTGCGGGTCGGGACCGCCTAATGAAAAACTGTTTTTT. Its translation: CASCGSGPPNEKLFF.

This clonotype came up many times. The chain employs TRBV19 and TRBJ2-7; 10 bases are shared with TRBD1. The V gene's germline CDR1 is LNHDA and CDR2 SQIVND (reference sequence). The CDR3 runs to 14 residues. With V trimmed by 4 bases and J by 3 bases, 3 bases remained unmatched. CDR3 residues: CASSRDRGVYEQYF. The CDR3 nucleotides read TGTGCCAGTAGTAGGGACAGGGGCGTCTACGAGCAGTACTTC.

This clonotype has more than one count but fewer than ten. This rearrangement joins TRBV9 to TRBJ1-3; D gene ambiguous. Germline V gene sequence: CDR1 SGDLS, CDR2 YYNGEE. The CDR3 is 14 amino acids. Trimming removed 4 bases at V and 0 bases at J, with 8 bases between. CDR3 sequence reads: CASSPADSGNTIYF. The CDR3 bases are TGTGCCAGCAGCCCAGCCGACTCTGGAAACACCATATATTTT.

Remarks on this clonotype: Relative to the germline gene, one junction end is altered; a read error may explain this. This chain uses TRBV12-3 or TRBV12-4 with TRBJ2-3, with 9 bases fitting TRBD2. The CDR3 is made up of 14 amino acids. The CDR3 DNA reads TGCGCGGGAGGGGTTTCGGTTGACACAGATACGCAGTATTTT. Its translation is CAGGVSVDTDTQYF.

This clonotype has only a few counts. V usage is TRBV20-1 and J usage is TRBJ2-2; D remains unclear. Germline CDR1 DFQATT, CDR2 SNEGSKA (reference sequence). Trimming removed 6 bases from V and 1 base from J, with 12 bases in between. The CDR3 is 14 residues long. As DNA, the CDR3 is TGCAGTGCCAGACGACTCATGAACACCGGGGAGCTGTTTTTT. Its protein is CSARRLMNTGELFF.

There are a few counts of this clonotype. The chain is built from TRBV7-2 and TRBJ2-5, with TRBD2 matching over 7 bases. J lost 10 bases, V lost 1 base, and 12 bases had no gene match. This CDR3 contains 15 residues. The germline gives CDR1 SGHTA, CDR2 FQGNSA. As DNA, the CDR3 is TGTGCCAGCAGCTTAGAAGCGTTGGGGGGGGTGAACCAGTACTTC. This codes for CASSLEALGGVNQYF.

The chain carries TRBV5-1 and TRBJ1-1, with a possible D match to TRBD1 (5 bases). This CDR3 comprises 15 residues. Per the germline V gene, CDR1 is SGHRS and CDR2 is YFSETQ. V was clipped by 1 base and J by 1 base, with 11 bases between them. The CDR3 coding sequence is TGCGCCAGCAGCTTGAACTCAGGGCCGAACACTGAAGCTTTCTTT. Encoded protein: CASSLNSGPNTEAFF.

In regard to this clonotype: One end of the junction does not line up with germline, which may come from a read error. The CDR3 spells CTARGDRANTGELFF. Here the CDR3 DNA reads TGCACTGCTAGAGGGGACAGGGCGAACACCGGGGAGCTGTTTTTT. V gene TRBV20-1 combines with J gene TRBJ2-2; 9 bases are shared with TRBD1. CDR3 length equals 15 residues. The germline V gene encodes CDR1 DFQATT and CDR2 SNEGSKA (reference sequence).

This clonotype was seen a few times. The rearrangement uses TRBV12-3 or TRBV12-4 and TRBJ1-6; D unresolved. The CDR3 covers 16 residues. Trimming removed 7 bases at V and 4 bases at J, with 17 bases between. The CDR3 reads CASTEGGKGYNSPLHF. Written as DNA, the CDR3 is TGTGCCAGCACAGAAGGCGGGAAGGGTTATAATTCACCCCTCCACTTT.

This clonotype was seen many times. This sequence joins TRBV12-3 or TRBV12-4 and TRBJ2-1; TRBD1 matches 9 bases. This CDR3 contains 20 residues. Germline trimming cut 3 bases from V and 2 bases from J; bases unmatched to any gene: 17. The CDR3 DNA reads TGTGCCAGCAGTTTTGCCCAACCCCCGATCACAGGGGGCCCCTACAATGAGCAGTTCTTC. It encodes CASSFAQPPITGGPYNEQFF.

This clonotype was counted a few times. The rearrangement uses TRBV7-2 and TRBJ2-7, with D uncertain. Germline-derived CDR1 and CDR2 are SGHTA and FQGNSA. The V end was cut by 2 bases, the J end by 6 bases, with 8 bases between. The CDR3 spans 12 residues. CDR3 region: CASSLISPEQYF. In DNA, the CDR3 is TGTGCCAGCAGCTTAATTTCTCCCGAGCAGTACTTC.

The chain couples TRBV3-1 to TRBJ2-5; 10 nucleotides align to TRBD2. Germline V CDR1 and CDR2: LGHDT, YNNKEL (reference sequence). The CDR3 totals 16 residues. Trimming took 0 bases from V and 5 from J; bases not matched to a gene: 6. CDR3: CASSQETAGGRETQYF. The CDR3 DNA reads as TGTGCCAGCAGCCAAGAAACAGCGGGGGGGCGTGAGACCCAGTACTTC.

This clonotype has at least ten counts. A junction end diverges from the germline sequence, so it may reflect a read error. The chain couples TRBV5-1 to TRBJ2-1; 11 bases align to TRBD2. This CDR3 contains 15 residues. Germline V CDR1 and CDR2: SGHRS, YFSETQ. The CDR3 is CASSLAGGVYNEQFF. As DNA, the CDR3 is TGTGCCAGCAGTTTAGCGGGAGGGGTCTACAATGAGCAGTTCTTC. Together with reference TRBV5-1 and TRBJ2-1, the CDR3 gives the full variable domain: KAGVTQTPRYLIKTRGQQVTLSCSPISGHRSVSWYQQTPGQGLQFLFEYFSETQRNKGNFPGRFSGRQFSNSRSEMNVSTLELGDSALYLCASSLAGGVYNEQFFGPGTRLTVL.

The chain carries TRBV27 and TRBJ2-1; 10 positions agree with TRBD2. With V trimmed by 3 bases and J by 10 bases, 9 bases remained unmatched. This CDR3 region has 15 residues. Germline V lookup: CDR1 MNHEY, CDR2 SMNVEV (reference sequence). The CDR3 bases are TGTGCCAGCAGTTTCGGTACTAGCGGGGTAAAAGAGCAGTTCTTC. Its protein is CASSFGTSGVKEQFF.

This clonotype was recorded a few times. This chain uses TRBV18 with TRBJ2-7, with D unresolved. This CDR3 region has 18 residues. The V gene lost 3 bases and the J gene lost 5 bases, with 26 bases spanning the gap. Germline V gene data show CDR1 as KGHSH and CDR2 as LQKENI. The CDR3 region is CASSPLSHGRTPWDEQYF. The CDR3 nucleotides are TGTGCCAGCTCACCGCTCTCCCACGGACGAACCCCCTGGGACGAGCAGTACTTC.

J is TRBJ2-2 and V is TRBV20-1; D assignment may be TRBD1 or TRBD2 (5 bases each). V was trimmed by 3 bases and J by 3 bases, leaving 14 bases between them. Germline V CDR1 and CDR2: DFQATT, SNEGSKA (reference sequence). This CDR3 has 15 amino acids. The CDR3 here is CSASLTGRYTGELFF. CDR3 DNA sequence: TGCAGTGCTAGTTTAACGGGGCGGTACACCGGGGAGCTGTTTTTT.

This clonotype was observed at least ten times. The V call is TRBV5-1, the J call TRBJ2-3, with D hard to call. The CDR3 contains 15 residues. From germline, CDR1 is SGHRS and CDR2 YFSETQ. The V gene lost 4 bases and the J gene lost 2 bases, with 14 bases spanning the gap. In DNA, the CDR3 is TGCGCCAGCAGCCGCGGCGAGGCCTCCACAGATACGCAGTATTTT. Translating gives CASSRGEASTDTQYF.